The rows below give T cell receptor beta chains drawn from one sample of a study of CD8 T cells in Susac syndrome. TCRdb fed the immunoSEQ multiplex PCR reads into MiXCR, producing one record per CDR3 protein. The data show roughly 150,000 distinct CDR3 sequences, about 95% seen once. The sequenced sample consisted of CD8+ T cells from PBMCs. These TCRs come from a human donor with Susac syndrome. The CDR3 runs from the conserved cysteine through the conserved F or W. D genes are given only for firm matches. Size tells how often a clone was seen (once, few, many) or the class of an expanded clone, and some rows leave it out.

j_call d_call clone_size v_call cdr3_nt cdr3_aa
TRBJ2-3 TRBD2 NA TRBV11-2 TGTGCCAGCCACGAGCGGGGCTACACAGATACGCAGTATTTT CASHERGYTDTQYF
TRBJ1-5 TRBD1 once TRBV6-5 TGTGCCAGCATGGCAGGGGGCGGACAGCCCCAGCATTTT CASMAGGGQPQHF
TRBJ2-7 TRBD2 NA TRBV30 TGTGCCTGGTTCGGGACTAGCGGGAAATCCTCCTACGAGCAGTACTTC CAWFGTSGKSSYEQYF
TRBJ2-1 NA NA TRBV30 TGTGCCTGGAGGGGGGCTAGCGGTCCGGAGGAGCAGTTCTTC CAWRGASGPEEQFF
TRBJ2-3 NA NA TRBV9 TGTGCCAGCAGCGCCCTCGGCACAGATACGCAGTATTTT CASSALGTDTQYF
TRBJ2-1 NA NA TRBV20-1 TGCAGTGCTCTACCCGATGAGCAGTTCTTC CSALPDEQFF
TRBJ2-2 NA NA TRBV12-3/TRBV12-4 TGTGCCAGCGGGGACTCTGCGGGCCCCACCGGGGAGCTGTTTTTT CASGDSAGPTGELFF
TRBJ2-5 NA NA TRBV4-1 TGCGCCAGCAGCCAATCTACCCCCACCTTCCAAGAGACCCAGTACTTC CASSQSTPTFQETQYF
TRBJ2-7 TRBD1 NA TRBV12-3/TRBV12-4 TGTGCCAGCAGTTTTCTGGGACAGGGATACTCCTCTTCCTACGAGCAGTACTTC CASSFLGQGYSSSYEQYF
TRBJ2-4 NA NA TRBV5-1 TGCGCCAGCAGCCCAACCGAACCCAAAAACATTCAGTACTTC CASSPTEPKNIQYF
TRBJ2-7 NA NA TRBV6-6 TGTGCCAGCAGTTACCCCGACAACTCCTACGAGCAGTACTTC CASSYPDNSYEQYF
TRBJ2-5 NA NA TRBV5-1 TGCGCCAGCAGCTTCCCACCCAGCGGCTCTCAAGAGACCCAGTACTTC CASSFPPSGSQETQYF
TRBJ1-3 NA NA TRBV9 TGTGCCAGCAGTTCTGGGGGACCTGGAAACACCATATATTTT CASSSGGPGNTIYF
TRBJ2-7 NA NA TRBV20-1 TGCAGTTTCTTGGCGGGGAACGAGCAGTACTTC CSFLAGNEQYF
TRBJ2-1 NA NA TRBV18 TGTGCCAGCTCACCAGGATACAATGAGCAGTTCTTC CASSPGYNEQFF
TRBJ2-1 TRBD1 once TRBV20-1 TGCAGTGCTAGCCCTGGACAGGTGATCTACAATGAGCAGTTCTTC CSASPGQVIYNEQFF
TRBJ2-7 NA NA TRBV9 TGTGCCAGCAGCAGAGGGGGGGCGGGATCGGACTACGAGCAGTACTTC CASSRGGAGSDYEQYF
TRBJ1-1 NA NA TRBV9 TGTGCCAGCAGCGAGCTAAGCGGGAACACTGAAGCTTTCTTT CASSELSGNTEAFF
TRBJ1-2 TRBD1 NA TRBV9 TGTGCCAGCAGCGCCCGAGGGGGACAGGGGTCATATGGCTACACCTTC CASSARGGQGSYGYTF
TRBJ2-4 NA once TRBV5-6 TGTGCCAGCAGCTTCGGGACCGCTATAGCCAAAAACATTCAGTACTTC CASSFGTAIAKNIQYF
TRBJ1-1 TRBD1 once TRBV2 TGTGCCAGCAGTGAAGATACAGGGGGTGCGGAATCTGAAGCTTTCTTT CASSEDTGGAESEAFF
TRBJ1-4 NA once TRBV29-1 TGCAGCGTTGAAGATTGGACAGCAACTAATGAAAAACTGTTTTTT CSVEDWTATNEKLFF
TRBJ1-5 NA NA TRBV20-1 TGCAGTGCTAGAGATGCGGAGGACTTCCTAGGAGGGTATAGCAATCAGCCCCAGCATTTT CSARDAEDFLGGYSNQPQHF
TRBJ1-2 TRBD1 NA TRBV29-1 TGCAGCGTTTCGGACAGGGTTGAAAACTATGGCTACACCTTC CSVSDRVENYGYTF
TRBJ2-1 NA NA TRBV20-1 TGCAGTGCTAGAGATCGCGGTGGGTACAATGAGCAGTTCTTC CSARDRGGYNEQFF
TRBJ1-1 NA NA TRBV7-9 TGTGCCAGCAGCCTTGAGGGGGTAAACACTGAAGCTTTCTTT CASSLEGVNTEAFF
TRBJ2-1 TRBD2 NA TRBV7-9 TGTGCCAGCAGCTTGGGACTAGCGGGAGTAAGGTGGAATGAGCAGTTCTTC CASSLGLAGVRWNEQFF